The T cell receptor (beta chain) described here comes from a study of blood T cell repertoires in COVID-19. Study context: The United States, Italy and Spain supplied acute and convalescent COVID-19 samples.

Germline CDR1 is SNHLY and CDR2 is FYNNEI. There are 15 residues in the CDR3. V dropped 3 bases and J dropped 3; count of bases not matched to a gene: 5. Generated by immunoSEQ multiplex PCR, the TCRdb table keeps only in-frame clones and is missing some. The data show 270,000 or so clones, with around 93% seen just once and about 3% held by the top ten. This sequence joins TRBV2 and TRBJ2-3; 8 bases agree with TRBD1. This TCR was sampled from a man aged 35 to 55 who had been exposed to COVID-19. Input material: PBMCs or T cells enriched from blood (not recorded which). CDR3 in amino acids: CASSDGRGPTDTQYF. In nucleotides, the CDR3 is TGTGCCAGCAGTGACGGCAGGGGGCCTACAGATACGCAGTATTTT.